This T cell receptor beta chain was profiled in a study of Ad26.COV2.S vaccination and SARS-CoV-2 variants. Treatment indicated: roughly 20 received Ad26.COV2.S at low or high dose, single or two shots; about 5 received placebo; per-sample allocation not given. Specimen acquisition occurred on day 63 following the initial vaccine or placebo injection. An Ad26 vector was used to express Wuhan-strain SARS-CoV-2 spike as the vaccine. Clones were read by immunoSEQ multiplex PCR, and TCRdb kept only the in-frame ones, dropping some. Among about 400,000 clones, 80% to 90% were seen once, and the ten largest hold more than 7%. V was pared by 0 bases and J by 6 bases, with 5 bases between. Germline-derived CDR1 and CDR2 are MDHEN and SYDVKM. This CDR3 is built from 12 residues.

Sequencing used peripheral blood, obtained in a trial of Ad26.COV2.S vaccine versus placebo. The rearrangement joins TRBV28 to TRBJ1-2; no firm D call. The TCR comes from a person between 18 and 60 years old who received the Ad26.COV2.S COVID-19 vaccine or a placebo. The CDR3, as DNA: TGTGCCAGCAGTTTATGGGGAAATGGCTACACCTTC. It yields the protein CASSLWGNGYTF.